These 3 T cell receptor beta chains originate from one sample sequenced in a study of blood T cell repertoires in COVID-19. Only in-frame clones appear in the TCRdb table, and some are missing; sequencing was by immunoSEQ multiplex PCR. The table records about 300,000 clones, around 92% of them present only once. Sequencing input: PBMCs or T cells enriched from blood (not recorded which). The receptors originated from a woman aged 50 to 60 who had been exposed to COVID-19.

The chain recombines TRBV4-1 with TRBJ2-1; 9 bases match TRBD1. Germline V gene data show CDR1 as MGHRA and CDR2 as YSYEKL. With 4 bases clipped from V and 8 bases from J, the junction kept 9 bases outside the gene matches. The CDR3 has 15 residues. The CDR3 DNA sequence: TGCGCCAGCAGCCGAGGGACAGGGTTCATCGATGAGCAGTTCTTC. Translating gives CASSRGTGFIDEQFF.

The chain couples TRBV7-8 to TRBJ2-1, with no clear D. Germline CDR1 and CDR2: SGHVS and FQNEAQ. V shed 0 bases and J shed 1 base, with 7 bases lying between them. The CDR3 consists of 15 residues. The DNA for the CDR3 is TGTGCCAGCAGCTTAGCCCGGAGTTCCTACAATGAGCAGTTCTTC. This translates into CASSLARSSYNEQFF.

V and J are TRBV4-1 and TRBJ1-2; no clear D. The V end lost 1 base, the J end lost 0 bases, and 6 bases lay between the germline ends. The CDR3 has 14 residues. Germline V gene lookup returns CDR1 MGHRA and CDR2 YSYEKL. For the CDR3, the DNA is TGCGCCAGCAGCCAAGCACCAGCTAACTATGGCTACACCTTC. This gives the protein CASSQAPANYGYTF.